Listed below are T cell receptor beta chains from one sample, sequenced in a study of technical replicates of blood from a few donors. The data were produced by immunoSEQ multiplex PCR, yet TCRdb's version contains in-frame clones alone and is incomplete. This table has some 68,000 clones, just under 95% appearing once. The sample taken for sequencing was T cells isolated from PBMCs. These receptors were collected from a human donor in good health. Both conserved end residues are part of each CDR3. A D gene is named only where the DNA matches it firmly. Rows give clone size only sometimes, using once, few, many, or a class for an expanded clone.

V gene	D gene	J gene	clone size	CDR3 DNA	CDR3 protein
TRBV27	TRBD1	TRBJ1-2	NA	TGTGCCAGCAGTTCCCACAGGGGGCTAAGCTACGGCTACACCTTC	CASSSHRGLSYGYTF
TRBV19	TRBD2	TRBJ2-1	NA	TGTGCCAGTAGTATCGGGACTAGCGGCTACAATGAGCAGTTCTTC	CASSIGTSGYNEQFF
TRBV27	TRBD1	TRBJ2-7	NA	TGTGCCAGCGGGGACAGGGGCTTTAGGGAGCAGTACTTC	CASGDRGFREQYF
TRBV5-6	NA	TRBJ1-1	few	TGTGCCAGCAGCCCCGGGAGAGGAACTCACACTGAAGCTTTCTTT	CASSPGRGTHTEAFF
TRBV2	NA	TRBJ1-1	NA	TGTGCCAGCATTTTTGACAACGTCCCTGAAGCTTTCTTT	CASIFDNVPEAFF
TRBV4-2	NA	TRBJ2-7	NA	TGTGCCAGCAGCCACTCCGGGACTGACACCTACGAGCAGTACTTC	CASSHSGTDTYEQYF
TRBV6-5	TRBD1	TRBJ1-5	NA	TGTGCCAGCAGTCCACAGGGGGATCAGCCCCAGCATTTT	CASSPQGDQPQHF
TRBV9	TRBD1	TRBJ2-2	NA	TGTGCCAGCAGCCGGGACAGCATGACCGGGGAGCTGTTTTTT	CASSRDSMTGELFF
TRBV6-6	NA	TRBJ1-1	NA	TGTGCCAGCCGTTGGAGCGGCACTGAAGCTTTCTTT	CASRWSGTEAFF
TRBV7-8	TRBD2	TRBJ2-3	NA	TGTGCCAGCAGCTTAGGTAGCGGGGCATCCCCAGATACGCAGTATTTT	CASSLGSGASPDTQYF
TRBV10-2	NA	TRBJ2-1	NA	TGCGCCAGCAGTGTAGCGGAGTGGAACTACAATGAGCAGTTCTTC	CASSVAEWNYNEQFF
TRBV27	NA	TRBJ1-1	NA	TGTGCCAGCAGTCCCCTCACGGGAAAGAGGACTGAAGCTTTCTTT	CASSPLTGKRTEAFF
TRBV4-1	NA	TRBJ2-1	NA	TGCGCCAGCAGCCTAACCTATAAGCGGATCACCTACAATGAGCAGTTCTTC	CASSLTYKRITYNEQFF
TRBV5-1	NA	TRBJ1-1	NA	TGCGCCAGCAGCTTCGGACAGAACACTGAAGCTTTCTTT	CASSFGQNTEAFF
TRBV6-1	TRBD2	TRBJ2-5	NA	TGTGCCAGCAGTGACCGCGGGGGGAGGGAGACCCAGTACTTC	CASSDRGGRETQYF